The entry below describes one T cell receptor beta chain. The data were taken from a study of blood T cell repertoires in COVID-19. As for the study in general: The cDNA or gDNA used as material had been derived from T cells, B-cell-depleted T cells, or PBMCs.

Clones were sequenced by immunoSEQ multiplex PCR, and TCRdb holds only the in-frame ones, with some missing. The table lists about 70,000 clones, approximately 86% of them singletons. The V gene's germline CDR1 is SGHDT and CDR2 YYEEEE. V was pared by 3 bases and J by 1 base, with 15 bases of the junction left unmatched. The CDR3 runs to 18 residues. The sample consisted of peripheral blood. The chain is built from TRBV5-6 and TRBJ2-5, with 7 bases lining up with TRBD2. This receptor was identified in a human donor in a cohort sampled during active COVID-19. In DNA form, the CDR3 reads TGTGCCAGCAGCTCTCAGGGAGGGATTTGGGAGGTCCAAGAGACCCAGTACTTC. Protein sequence: CASSSQGGIWEVQETQYF.